This TCR beta chain was observed in a study of blood T cell repertoires in COVID-19. With V trimmed by 3 bases and J by 3 bases, 6 bases remained unmatched. The CDR3 spans 15 residues. From germline, CDR1 is KGHSH and CDR2 LQKENI. Here immunoSEQ multiplex PCR was the method, and the copy in TCRdb shows in-frame clones only, minus some. The sample records over 150,000 clones, approximately 86% being singletons. The chain joins TRBV18 to TRBJ1-1; 8 positions agree with TRBD1. Sequencing input: peripheral blood. The clonotype comes from a man between 45 and 60 years old with active or convalescent COVID-19. This CDR3 is CASSPRTGSDTEAFF. The CDR3 bases are TGTGCCAGCTCACCCCGGACAGGGTCAGACACTGAAGCTTTCTTT.